Following are 25 T cell receptor beta chains from one sample sequenced in a study of shared clonotypes between healthy human individuals. CD45RO-negative, CCR7-selected cells formed the naive CD8 fraction, which excluded terminally differentiated effector memory CD45RA+ cells. Only in-frame clones appear in the TCRdb table, and some are missing; sequencing was by immunoSEQ multiplex PCR. Here the sample spans 550,000 to 650,000 clones, 96% being singletons. The sample consisted of naive CD8+ T cells sorted from blood. These receptors all come from a young woman in good health.

The chain recombines TRBV27 with TRBJ2-3, with TRBD2 as a possible D gene (5 bases). CDR3 length: 13 residues. Per the germline V gene, CDR1 is MNHEY and CDR2 is SMNVEV (reference sequence). V shed 3 bases and J shed 8 bases, with 12 bases lying between them. The CDR3 protein is CASSLGDRATQYF. The CDR3 nucleotides read TGTGCCAGCAGTTTGGGAGATAGGGCTACGCAGTATTTT.

This chain connects TRBV7-6 to TRBJ2-5; 7 bases map to TRBD1. The closer fit of TRBJ2-7 to the DNA end suggests the J call may be wrong. The V gene's germline CDR1 is SGHVS and CDR2 FNYEAQ. The CDR3 runs to 15 residues. CDR3 sequence reads: CASSSKTGWSYEQYF. The CDR3 coding sequence is TGTGCCAGCAGCTCCAAGACAGGGTGGTCCTACGAGCAGTACTTC.

The chain's CDR3 is CASSENDRGRQAFF. CDR3 DNA: TGTGCCAGTAGTGAGAACGACAGGGGGCGGCAAGCTTTCTTT. The chain couples TRBV19 to TRBJ1-1; TRBD1 aligns across 10 bases. The CDR3 consists of 14 residues. Germline V CDR1 and CDR2: LNHDA, SQIVND (reference sequence). Trimming cost V 5 bases and J 9 bases; bases outside gene matches: 9.

This clone was counted once. This sequence joins TRBV19 and TRBJ2-4; maybe TRBD2 (6 bases). Germline CDR1 is LNHDA and CDR2 is SQIVND (reference sequence). Trimming took off 3 bases at V and 9 bases at J, with 15 bases between the two ends. The CDR3 consists of 14 residues. DNA of the CDR3: TGTGCCAGTAGTATTTATACGGGGGATGTCATTCAGTACTTC. Its protein is CASSIYTGDVIQYF.

The CDR3 spells CASSLGLAGLVREQYF. In DNA, the CDR3 is TGCGCCAGCAGCTTGGGTCTCGCCGGGTTGGTGCGGGAGCAGTACTTC. The chain is built from TRBV5-1 and TRBJ2-7; D is unresolved. In germline, CDR1 is SGHRS, CDR2 YFSETQ. The germline V and J ends were trimmed by 0 bases and 7 bases, with 20 bases remaining between them. CDR3 length: 16 residues.

This sequence joins TRBV7-6 and TRBJ2-1; 7 bases map to TRBD2. CDR3 length equals 15 residues. The J segment lost 7 bases and the V segment lost 5 bases, leaving 11 bases of the junction unmatched. Germline-derived CDR1 and CDR2 are SGHVS and FNYEAQ. The CDR3 region has the DNA TGTGCCAGCAGCCTCGGACTAGAAGCTAGAAATGAGCAGTTCTTC. Encoded protein: CASSLGLEARNEQFF.

This clone was counted once. The rearrangement joins TRBV28 to TRBJ2-7; tentative D call: TRBD2 (5 bases). CDR1 and CDR2 (germline): MDHEN, SYDVKM. V was clipped by 5 bases and J by 4 bases, with 12 bases between them. The CDR3 is 13 amino acids. The CDR3 here is CASSPGLLYEQYF. Written as DNA, the CDR3 is TGTGCCAGCAGTCCCGGACTGCTATACGAGCAGTACTTC.

The CDR3 loop reads CASRTGTLTGGSQPQHF. In DNA form, the CDR3 reads TGTGCCAGCAGAACCGGGACTCTCACAGGGGGTAGCCAGCCCCAGCATTTT. The gene calls are TRBV28 and TRBJ1-5; TRBD1 matches 8 bases. V was pared by 6 bases and J by 7 bases, with 17 bases of the junction left unmatched. The CDR3 sequence is 17 residues long. Germline-derived CDR1 and CDR2 are MDHEN and SYDVKM.

The genes are TRBV28 and TRBJ2-3; 10 bases match TRBD2. The V gene's germline CDR1 is MDHEN and CDR2 SYDVKM. The V gene end was trimmed by 6 bases and the J gene end by 3 bases; junction bases not matched to a gene: 9. CDR3 length: 16 residues. CDR3 DNA sequence: TGTGCCAGCAGGAAGGGACTAGCGTTTTCTACAGATACGCAGTATTTT. Its translation is CASRKGLAFSTDTQYF.

This clone was seen a handful of times. The chain joins TRBV27 to TRBJ1-1; D uncertain. Germline lookup yields CDR1 MNHEY and CDR2 SMNVEV (reference sequence). With 6 bases removed from V and 4 bases from J, the gap between germline ends came to 6 bases. The CDR3 covers 11 residues. The CDR3 DNA reads TGTGCCAGCAGGGATCCCACTGAAGCTTTCTTT. Translation gives CASRDPTEAFF.

The chain carries TRBV11-2 and TRBJ2-5, with 7 bases matching TRBD2. The germline gives CDR1 SGHAT, CDR2 FQNNGV. Trimming cost V 0 bases and J 2 bases; bases outside gene matches: 3. This CDR3 spans 15 amino acids. CDR3: CASSLEGGLQETQYF. CDR3 nucleotide sequence: TGTGCCAGCAGCTTAGAGGGGGGACTACAAGAGACCCAGTACTTC.

The chain joins TRBV5-1 to TRBJ2-1; 9 nucleotides match TRBD2. Germline V gives CDR1 SGHRS, CDR2 YFSETQ. The CDR3 totals 14 residues. V lost 4 bases, J lost 4 bases, and 3 bases stayed unmatched. CDR3 sequence reads: CASSGLAHYNEQFF. The DNA of the CDR3 is TGCGCCAGCAGCGGACTAGCGCATTACAATGAGCAGTTCTTC.

The rearrangement uses TRBV6-1 and TRBJ1-2; a weak D match, TRBD1 (5 bases). Germline V lookup: CDR1 MNHNS, CDR2 SASEGT. V shed 0 bases and J shed 0 bases, with 17 bases lying between them. The CDR3 covers 18 residues. CDR3 sequence reads: CASSEAGTAILANYGYTF. CDR3 nucleotides: TGTGCCAGCAGTGAAGCAGGGACGGCTATCCTAGCTAACTATGGCTACACCTTC.

This clone showed up just once. The chain employs TRBV7-9 and TRBJ2-3; D is tentatively TRBD1 or TRBD2 (5 bases each). Germline V gene lookup returns CDR1 SEHNR and CDR2 FQNEAQ (reference sequence). The CDR3 totals 13 residues. The V end lost 10 bases, the J end lost 3 bases, and 14 bases lay between the germline ends. CDR3 DNA: TGTGCCATCAGGGAGCCGAGGACAGATACGCAGTATTTT. Residues: CAIREPRTDTQYF.

This chain connects TRBV27 to TRBJ2-1; 7 positions agree with TRBD2. The CDR3 spans 14 residues. The V gene's germline CDR1 is MNHEY and CDR2 SMNVEV (reference sequence). The V segment lost 8 bases and the J segment 4 bases; nucleotides outside the gene matches: 8. In DNA, the CDR3 is TGTGCCAGCGGCCCCCTAGCGGCGTACAATGAGCAGTTCTTC. It codes for CASGPLAAYNEQFF.

This clone was counted between two and nine times. A read error may produce the germline difference seen at one junction end. The identical CDR3 is also encoded by other nucleotide sequences in the sample. The genes are TRBV5-4 and TRBJ2-1; no clear D. The CDR3 is 11 residues long. The germline V gene has CDR1 SGHNT and CDR2 YYREEE (reference sequence). CDR3 sequence (DNA): TGTGCCAGCAGCTCCGACAATGAGCAGTTCTTC. Encoded protein: CASSSDNEQFF.

The J gene is TRBJ2-1, the V gene TRBV11-2; TRBD2 aligns across 10 bases. CDR1 and CDR2 from the germline V gene are SGHAT and FQNNGV. The V and J ends lost 1 base and 3 bases, in that order; junction bases with no gene match: 6. The CDR3 loop spans 17 amino acids. The DNA of the CDR3 is TGTGCCAGCAGCTTAGTCACTAGCGGGGAGGGCTACAATGAGCAGTTCTTC. Translated, it gives CASSLVTSGEGYNEQFF.

The chain has TRBV11-2 and TRBJ1-2; 10 bases map to TRBD1. V shed 5 bases, J shed 6 bases, and the junction held 3 bases outside the gene matches. The V gene's germline CDR1 is SGHAT and CDR2 FQNNGV. This CDR3 is built from 13 residues. Here the CDR3 DNA reads TGTGCCAGCAGCCCAGGGACAGGGGATGGCTACACCTTC. Protein sequence: CASSPGTGDGYTF.

V is TRBV5-6 and J is TRBJ2-5, with 8 nucleotides matching TRBD2. The length of the CDR3 is 15 residues. Trimming cost V 0 bases and J 9 bases; bases outside gene matches: 10. Germline V gives CDR1 SGHDT, CDR2 YYEEEE. The CDR3 DNA is TGTGCCAGCAGCTTGGAGGCTAGCGGGCGGTATGCCCAGTACTTC. It is translated as CASSLEASGRYAQYF.

The genes are TRBV28 and TRBJ2-3; tentatively, D is TRBD1 (6 bases). Looked up from germline, CDR1 is MDHEN and CDR2 is SYDVKM. V was shortened by 11 bases and J by 2 bases, with 17 bases between the two germline ends. The CDR3 consists of 14 residues. CDR3 in DNA: TGTGCCGTTTCAGGGGAGCGGAACACAGATACGCAGTATTTT. Residues: CAVSGERNTDTQYF.

This sequence joins TRBV10-2 and TRBJ2-7; D is unclear. Trimming took 6 bases from V and 7 from J, leaving 22 bases between them. From germline, CDR1 is WSHSY and CDR2 SAAADI. This CDR3 is 15 amino acids long. CDR3 amino acids: CASRSTSGGAKEQYF. DNA of the CDR3: TGCGCCAGCAGATCAACCTCGGGTGGTGCTAAGGAGCAGTACTTC.

The chain employs TRBV5-4 and TRBJ2-1; TRBD2 matches at 7 bases. Germline loops: CDR1 SGHNT, CDR2 YYREEE (reference sequence). V lost 3 bases, J lost 0 bases, and 3 bases stayed unmatched. CDR3 length: 15 amino acids. This chain's CDR3 is CASSSERDSYNEQFF. CDR3 bases: TGTGCCAGCAGCTCAGAGCGGGACTCCTACAATGAGCAGTTCTTC.

The chain's CDR3 is CASSLSGGPDEQYF. DNA for the CDR3: TGTGCCAGTAGTTTGTCAGGGGGCCCCGACGAGCAGTACTTC. This chain joins TRBV19 and TRBJ2-7, with TRBD1 identical over 8 bases. Germline V CDR1 and CDR2: LNHDA, SQIVND (reference sequence). CDR3 length: 14 amino acids. V lost 5 bases, J lost 5 bases, and 8 bases stayed unmatched.

Of note for this clone: The sample contains more than one DNA sequence encoding this CDR3. The chain has TRBV27 and TRBJ1-1; D ambiguous. Germline V lookup: CDR1 MNHEY, CDR2 SMNVEV (reference sequence). The CDR3 is made up of 13 amino acids. The V and J ends lost 3 bases and 1 base respectively, with 6 bases between them. The CDR3 bases are TGTGCCAGCAGTTTGTGGGGGAACACTGAAGCTTTCTTT. It is translated as CASSLWGNTEAFF.

V usage is TRBV7-8 and J usage is TRBJ1-2, with D unclear. The V end was cut by 5 bases, the J end by 0 bases, with 10 bases between. The V gene's germline CDR1 is SGHVS and CDR2 FQNEAQ. The CDR3 is made up of 14 amino acids. The CDR3 protein is CASSLFGPNYGYTF. For the CDR3, the DNA is TGTGCCAGCAGCCTCTTCGGTCCTAACTATGGCTACACCTTC.